A selection of T cell receptor beta chains follows, all from one sample in a study of blood T cell repertoires in COVID-19. This table comes from immunoSEQ multiplex PCR, and its TCRdb copy is limited to in-frame clones, with some not included. The sample lists about 260,000 clones; around four fifths were seen once. Sequencing was done on a sample of peripheral blood. The origin of the receptors is a man aged 55-75 years who had recovered from COVID-19. Each CDR3 is given with its conserved first and last residue. The D gene is left open where the match is weak. Where a row states a size, it is once, few, many or the class of an expanded clone; other rows omit it.

D,V,size,J,CDR3,DNA
TRBD2,TRBV4-2,once,TRBJ2-3,CASSQVGTTSTDTQYF,TGTGCCAGCAGCCAAGTAGGGACTACGAGCACAGATACGCAGTATTTT
.,TRBV15,.,TRBJ1-1,CATSRDFPRGAFF,TGTGCCACCAGCAGAGATTTTCCCCGGGGGGCTTTCTTT
TRBD1,TRBV18,.,TRBJ2-2,CASSPLRQGNTGELFF,TGTGCCAGCTCACCGCTGCGACAGGGAAACACCGGGGAGCTGTTTTTT
TRBD2,TRBV7-7,.,TRBJ2-5,CASSSLAGGGETQYF,TGTGCTAGCAGCTCCCTAGCGGGGGGAGGAGAGACCCAGTACTTC
TRBD2,TRBV3-1/TRBV3-2,.,TRBJ2-5,CASSQDLAGGLETQYF,TGTGCCAGCAGCCAAGATCTAGCGGGAGGGCTAGAGACCCAGTACTTC
TRBD1,TRBV12-5,.,TRBJ1-3,CASGLGQVGNTIYF,TGTGCTAGTGGCCTCGGACAGGTTGGAAACACCATATATTTT
TRBD1,TRBV2,.,TRBJ1-2,CASSGGTGGDLDGYTF,TGTGCCAGCAGCGGGGGGACAGGGGGCGATCTAGACGGCTACACCTTC
TRBD2,TRBV3-1/TRBV3-2,.,TRBJ2-3,CASSRPGLAGAPTDTQYF,TGTGCCAGCAGCCGGCCGGGACTAGCGGGAGCCCCTACAGATACGCAGTATTTT
TRBD1,TRBV5-1,.,TRBJ2-1,CASSISGQGAGEQFF,TGCGCCAGCAGCATATCGGGACAGGGGGCTGGGGAGCAGTTCTTC
TRBD2,TRBV5-8,.,TRBJ2-1,CASSSLSSGAGNEQFF,TGTGCCAGCAGCTCTCTGTCTAGCGGGGCTGGTAATGAGCAGTTCTTC
.,TRBV7-7,.,TRBJ2-2,CASRRPTGELFF,TGTGCCAGCAGGCGTCCAACCGGGGAGCTGTTTTTT
.,TRBV24-1,.,TRBJ2-7,CATSAGDEQYF,TGTGCCACTTCGGCAGGGGACGAGCAGTACTTC
.,TRBV3-1/TRBV3-2,.,TRBJ2-7,CASSTTSFEQYF,TGTGCCAGCAGCACAACTAGCTTCGAGCAGTACTTC
TRBD2,TRBV12-5,.,TRBJ2-2,CASGLGTLAGGAGELFF,TGTGCTAGTGGTTTGGGGACCCTAGCGGGAGGTGCCGGGGAGCTGTTTTTT
TRBD2,TRBV10-1,.,TRBJ2-1,CASSGKTSGSYEQFF,TGCGCCAGCAGTGGGAAAACTAGCGGGAGCTATGAGCAGTTCTTC
TRBD1,TRBV28,.,TRBJ1-2,CASSLQGAGGYTF,TGTGCCAGCAGCCTACAGGGGGCAGGAGGCTACACCTTC
.,TRBV6-2/TRBV6-3,.,TRBJ2-1,CASSYGGLYEQFF,TGTGCCAGCAGTTACGGGGGGTTGTATGAGCAGTTCTTC
.,TRBV2,.,TRBJ1-1,CASRGDGGRGAEAFF,TGTGCCAGCAGGGGGGACGGGGGACGAGGCGCTGAAGCTTTCTTT
TRBD1,TRBV18,.,TRBJ2-5,CASSPPGQGAKTQYF,TGTGCCAGCTCCCCTCCGGGACAGGGGGCAAAGACCCAGTACTTC
TRBD2,TRBV5-1,.,TRBJ2-3,CASRLTSGGYTDTQYF,TGCGCCAGCAGATTGACTAGCGGGGGGTACACAGATACGCAGTATTTT
TRBD2,TRBV24-1,.,TRBJ2-1,CATSAASGNNEQFF,TGTGCCACCAGTGCGGCTAGCGGAAACAATGAGCAGTTCTTC
.,TRBV30,.,TRBJ2-4,CAWSQDRAGGNIQYF,TGTGCCTGGAGTCAAGACAGGGCCGGGGGAAACATTCAGTACTTC